This T cell receptor beta chain appears in the sequencing data of a study of T cell responses to AZD1222 COVID-19 vaccine (dated by TCRdb to the early 2020s). Background for the entire study: AZD1222 recipients whose second dose came at about 4 weeks and those whose second dose came at about 12 weeks were combined into one group, since spike-specific TCR depth and breadth did not differ between the two schedules. TCR sequencing covered fewer than 250 trial participants: 200 to 210 given two doses of AZD1222 and approximately 26 given two doses of MenACWY control vaccine. Trial participants were enrolled by age into subgroups of 18-55, 56-69 and 70-plus years, and 148, 28 and 57 TCR-sequenced participants, respectively, were included in these subgroups. On the study overall, not on this receptor specifically: CD4 TCRs associated with the vaccine covered the entire spike protein, and the dominant responses were in regions 160-218 and 743-854. Reportedly, close to half of the unique spike-specific TCRs recognized epitopes lying outside the regions that are mutated in the B.1.351 and B.1.1.7 variants. In the small 56-69-year group, the increase in depth fell short of significance, most likely because of low power. Because no day 14 peak-response samples were available, repertoires were characterized only after the peak T cell response. Conclusions about previously exposed vaccinees were limited because only six or seven AZD1222 recipients were SARS-CoV-2 seropositive at baseline. Most participants were white British and females outnumbered males, and the authors suggested that clonal diversity may have been underestimated. After two AZD1222 doses, spike-specific TCR breadth and depth were significantly higher than at day 0 and than in MenACWY recipients.

To note about this clone: The antigen this receptor binds is unknown. Base qualities are not provided; no much larger clone lies one nucleotide away.

The CDR3 regions of human TCRbeta chains were analyzed by immunosequencing. Per the authors' processing: TCRs in the repertoires were compared against a reference library of SARS-CoV-2-specific TCRs that had been generated with the MIRA antigen-specificity platform. Breadth meant the fraction of unique TCRs that were SARS-CoV-2-associated, whereas depth meant the fraction of total T cells that were SARS-CoV-2-associated. Each spike-specific TCR was assigned to its reactive spike region and to a CD4 or CD8 class using the MIRA data. Log10-transformed breadth and depth values were compared by one-way ANOVA with Sidak's multiple comparisons tests. TCRdb mirrors the immuneACCESS table, restricted to in-frame sequences. Some clones are absent from its copies; in checked studies, under half trace to an unresolved V gene, and the reason for the others is unknown. The V and J calls and clone size are taken from that table; D and trimming were inferred from the DNA. Within this sample are about 150,000 clones, with 80% to 95% of them counted one time only. The top ten constitute 2.3% of the sample.

In the paper's terms, the time point label means: baseline before first vaccination. Vaccinee samples were obtained from the UK trials COV001 and COV002, which included a single-blind randomized controlled phase 2/3 trial of AZD1222 (ChAdOx1 nCoV-19) in healthy adults. For TCRbeta chain sequencing, PBMC samples were collected from trial participants at day 0 and at day 28 after the second dose. The CDR3 starts with the cysteine, ends with the phenylalanine, and has 13 residues. The retained sequence is limited to the CDR3, 39 bases, with the frame set at the first base. Per the germline V gene, MNHEY is the CDR1 and SVGAGI is the CDR2. Between the V and J ends, shortened by 2 bases and 5 bases respectively, the junction contains 9 bases.

The sequencing here drew on peripheral blood, taken on day 0 of AZD1222 vaccination. The V and J genes are TRBV6-5 and TRBJ2-5, with the D gene too uncertain to name. This clonotype was sampled from an adult in good health. The DNA sequence is given as TGTGCCAGCAGTTACGACATACGGGAGACCCAGTACTTC. Translation gives CASSYDIRETQYF.